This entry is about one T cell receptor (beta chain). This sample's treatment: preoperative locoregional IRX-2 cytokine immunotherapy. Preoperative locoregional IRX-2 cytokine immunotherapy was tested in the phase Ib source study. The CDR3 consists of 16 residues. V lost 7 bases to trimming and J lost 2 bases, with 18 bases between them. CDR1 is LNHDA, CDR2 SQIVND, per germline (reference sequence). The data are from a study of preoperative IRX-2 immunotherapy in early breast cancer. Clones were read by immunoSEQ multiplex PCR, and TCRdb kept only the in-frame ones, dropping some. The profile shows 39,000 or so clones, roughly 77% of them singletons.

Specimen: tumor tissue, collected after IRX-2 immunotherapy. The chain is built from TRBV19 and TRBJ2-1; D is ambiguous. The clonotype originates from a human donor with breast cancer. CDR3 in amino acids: CASTPRKGGAYNEQFF. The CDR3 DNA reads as TGTGCCAGTACCCCCCGGAAAGGCGGCGCCTACAATGAGCAGTTCTTC.